What follows are 22 T cell receptor beta chains derived from one specimen sequenced in a study of cytomegalovirus exposure and HLA in healthy donors. PCR involved 60 Vbeta and 13 Jbeta primers. Method: immunoSEQ multiplex PCR; TCRdb's copy keeps in-frame clones and lacks some. This sample carries fewer than 120,000 clones, around 88% of them seen once, and the ten largest clones take around 2%. The material sequenced was PBMCs. All receptors come from a man aged 35 to 55 in good health and CMV-seronegative.

V is TRBV5-4 and J is TRBJ1-4; 9 bases fit TRBD1. The trim removed 0 bases at V and 8 bases at J, leaving 5 bases unmatched. Germline V CDR1 and CDR2: SGHNT, YYREEE (reference sequence). The CDR3 spans 15 residues. The CDR3 DNA follows: TGTGCCAGCAGCTTGGGGGACAGGGTGGGAGAAAAACTGTTTTTT. It is translated as CASSLGDRVGEKLFF.

This chain connects TRBV16 to TRBJ2-7; 10 nucleotides align to TRBD1. After removal of 2 bases from V and 5 bases from J, the junction contained 6 bases not matched to a gene. CDR1 is KGHSY and CDR2 is FQNENV in the germline V gene. The length of the CDR3 is 15 residues. The CDR3 reads CASSQPGQGTHEQYF. In DNA, the CDR3 is TGTGCCAGCAGCCAACCGGGACAGGGGACCCACGAGCAGTACTTC.

The chain carries TRBV6-1 and TRBJ1-4; the D is unclear. V shed 5 bases and J shed 3 bases, with 7 bases lying between them. Germline-derived CDR1 and CDR2 are MNHNS and SASEGT. The CDR3 is 13 amino acids. In DNA form, the CDR3 reads TGTGCCAGCAGTCCCCCCTCTAATGAAAAACTGTTTTTT. It codes for CASSPPSNEKLFF.

The chain uses TRBV28 and TRBJ1-1; 8 nucleotides agree with TRBD1. V was pared by 5 bases and J by 3 bases, with 11 bases of the junction left unmatched. The CDR3 consists of 16 residues. The germline CDR1 and CDR2 sequences are MDHEN and SYDVKM. The CDR3 DNA reads as TGTGCCAGCAGTAACGACAGGGGAGGTCGGGACACTGAAGCTTTCTTT. This codes for CASSNDRGGRDTEAFF.

V gene TRBV19 combines with J gene TRBJ1-2; D is uncertain. Germline V gene lookup returns CDR1 LNHDA and CDR2 SQIVND (reference sequence). The CDR3 covers 16 residues. V shed 3 bases and J shed 8 bases, with 22 bases lying between them. CDR3: CASSMIDNDAARGYTF. The CDR3 DNA is TGTGCCAGTAGTATGATTGATAATGATGCGGCACGGGGCTACACCTTC.

This rearrangement joins TRBV7-7 to TRBJ2-5, with TRBD2 matching 8 bases. This CDR3 has 16 amino acids. The germline V gene encodes CDR1 SSHAT and CDR2 FNYEAQ (reference sequence). V shed 5 bases and J 5 bases; nucleotides not matched to a gene: 13. CDR3: CASSPLGTAGVETQYF. In DNA form, the CDR3 reads TGTGCCAGCAGCCCTCTAGGTACAGCGGGGGTGGAGACCCAGTACTTC.

The rearrangement joins TRBV5-1 to TRBJ2-5; 10 bases are a match to TRBD2. The CDR3 is made up of 14 amino acids. The V segment lost 2 bases and the J segment 3 bases; nucleotides outside the gene matches: 1. CDR1 is SGHRS and CDR2 is YFSETQ in the germline V gene. Written as DNA, the CDR3 is TGCGCCAGCAGCTTTAGCGGGGGGAAAGAGACCCAGTACTTC. Amino acid sequence: CASSFSGGKETQYF.

The chain is built from TRBV28 and TRBJ1-2, with a weak D call TRBD1 (5 bases). With 6 bases removed from V and 6 bases from J, the gap between germline ends came to 14 bases. This CDR3 spans 13 amino acids. Germline lookup yields CDR1 MDHEN and CDR2 SYDVKM. The CDR3 region is CASRISGGDGYTF. CDR3 coding DNA: TGTGCCAGCAGGATTTCTGGGGGGGATGGCTACACCTTC.

The chain joins TRBV27 to TRBJ1-3; D unclear. V was trimmed by 4 bases and J by 1 base, leaving 8 bases between them. Per the germline V gene, CDR1 is MNHEY and CDR2 is SMNVEV (reference sequence). The CDR3 consists of 14 residues. This CDR3 is CASSSTVSGNTIYF. As DNA, the CDR3 is TGTGCCAGCAGTTCTACAGTGTCTGGAAACACCATATATTTT.

The genes are TRBV28 and TRBJ1-5; D unresolved. In germline, CDR1 is MDHEN, CDR2 SYDVKM. Trimming removed 5 bases at V and 0 bases at J, with 11 bases between. The CDR3 sequence is 15 residues long. The chain's CDR3 is CASSPPPYSNQPQHF. For the CDR3, the DNA is TGTGCCAGCAGTCCCCCCCCGTATAGCAATCAGCCCCAGCATTTT.

The chain recombines TRBV5-6 with TRBJ2-1; TRBD1 might be the D (5 bases). This CDR3 comprises 16 residues. Germline V gene sequence: CDR1 SGHDT, CDR2 YYEEEE. Trimming shortened V by 2 bases and J by 0 bases, and 12 bases separated the two germline ends. DNA of the CDR3: TGTGCCAGCAGCTTCGGCAGGGCCAGCTCCTACAATGAGCAGTTCTTC. It specifies CASSFGRASSYNEQFF.

This clone occurred once. The gene calls are TRBV6-1 and TRBJ2-1, with D maybe TRBD1 (5 bases). V was shortened by 4 bases and J by 4 bases, with 11 bases between the two germline ends. CDR1 and CDR2 from the germline V gene are MNHNS and SASEGT. The CDR3 spans 14 residues. CDR3 sequence (DNA): TGTGCCAGCAGTGTTAGCAGGGTTTACAATGAGCAGTTCTTC. Its protein product is CASSVSRVYNEQFF.

This chain joins TRBV5-6 and TRBJ1-1; D remains unclear. The V end was cut by 5 bases, the J end by 4 bases, with 6 bases between. The CDR3 totals 11 residues. Germline values: CDR1 SGHDT, CDR2 YYEEEE. This chain's CDR3 is CASRLGTEAFF. The CDR3 nucleotides read TGTGCCAGCAGGCTCGGCACTGAAGCTTTCTTT.

This chain links TRBV6-1 with TRBJ2-3; D remains ambiguous. Trimming removed 7 bases at V and 2 bases at J, with 16 bases between. Germline loops: CDR1 MNHNS, CDR2 SASEGT. There are 15 residues in the CDR3. The CDR3 DNA follows: TGTGCCAGCATCCCGACCCTAGGTTCCACAGATACGCAGTATTTT. It is translated as CASIPTLGSTDTQYF.

This chain connects TRBV6-5 to TRBJ1-2; TRBD1 might be the D (5 bases). Trimming stripped 0 bases from V and 8 bases from J, with 13 bases between. Germline CDR1 is MNHEY and CDR2 is SVGAGI. CDR3 length: 14 amino acids. The CDR3 sequence is CASSYSEGMEGYTF. CDR3 nucleotides: TGTGCCAGCAGTTACTCGGAGGGGATGGAAGGCTACACCTTC.

The chain uses TRBV14 and TRBJ1-6, with no clear D. Germline V gene lookup returns CDR1 SGHDN and CDR2 FVKESK. V dropped 0 bases and J dropped 6 bases, with 9 bases sitting between them. The CDR3 runs 15 residues. The CDR3 loop is CASSQERNPNSPLHF. The DNA for the CDR3 is TGTGCCAGCAGCCAAGAGCGGAACCCTAATTCACCCCTCCACTTT.

This clone has only a few counts. This rearrangement joins TRBV19 to TRBJ1-1; the D gene is possibly TRBD1 (5 bases). V lost 2 bases and J 1 base, leaving 11 bases between the germline ends. Germline loops: CDR1 LNHDA, CDR2 SQIVND (reference sequence). The length of the CDR3 is 15 residues. The CDR3 reads CASSILGGTNTEAFF. Written as DNA, the CDR3 is TGTGCCAGTAGTATATTGGGAGGGACGAACACTGAAGCTTTCTTT.

The rearrangement joins TRBV11-3 to TRBJ2-2, with TRBD1 as a possible D gene (5 bases). The V end lost 5 bases, the J end lost 6 bases, and 13 bases lay between the germline ends. Germline-derived CDR1 and CDR2 are SGHNT and YENEEA. The CDR3 sequence is 14 residues long. The CDR3 DNA reads TGTGCCAGCAGCCAGGTCAAGGGGTCCGGGGAGCTGTTTTTT. Translating it yields CASSQVKGSGELFF. The whole variable domain, filled in from reference TRBV11-3 and TRBJ2-2, reads EAGVVQSPRYKIIEKKQPVAFWCNPISGHNTLYWYLQNLGQGPELLIRYENEEAVDDSQLPKDRFSAERLKGVDSTLKIQPAELGDSAVYLCASSQVKGSGELFFGEGSRLTVL.

This clone was observed a handful of times. The sample has other DNA sequences that encode this CDR3 too. The chain uses TRBV5-1 and TRBJ2-5; 10 nucleotides line up with TRBD2. This CDR3 region has 15 residues. Germline CDR1 SGHRS, CDR2 YFSETQ. J gave up 4 bases and V 2 bases, and 5 bases lay outside the gene matches. CDR3: CASSLAGGQGETQYF. In nucleotides, the CDR3 is TGCGCCAGCAGCTTAGCGGGGGGGCAGGGAGAGACCCAGTACTTC. Full variable domain (remainder filled in from reference TRBV5-1 and TRBJ2-5): KAGVTQTPRYLIKTRGQQVTLSCSPISGHRSVSWYQQTPGQGLQFLFEYFSETQRNKGNFPGRFSGRQFSNSRSEMNVSTLELGDSALYLCASSLAGGQGETQYFGPGTRLLVL.

The genes are TRBV7-7 and TRBJ2-7, with 10 bases that match TRBD1. J was trimmed by 4 bases and V by 6 bases; bases with no gene match: 6. CDR1 and CDR2 (germline): SSHAT, FNYEAQ (reference sequence). This CDR3 is 14 amino acids long. The CDR3, as DNA: TGTGCCAGCAGTCTTGGGGGACAGGGGTACGAGCAGTACTTC. Its translation: CASSLGGQGYEQYF.

The rearrangement links TRBV9 to TRBJ1-1; D is unclear. CDR3 length equals 15 residues. Germline loops: CDR1 SGDLS, CDR2 YYNGEE. V gave up 4 bases and J gave up 2 bases, with 15 bases separating them. The CDR3 here is CASSPRDTYNTEAFF. The CDR3 DNA reads as TGTGCCAGCAGCCCCCGTGACACCTACAACACTGAAGCTTTCTTT.

J is TRBJ2-7 and V is TRBV29-1; 11 bases are a match to TRBD1. V lost 1 base and J lost 0; bases outside the gene matches: 8. The CDR3 runs 17 residues. The germline gives CDR1 SQVTM, CDR2 ANQGSEA. The CDR3 is CSVEGLTGTGGSYEQYF. The CDR3, as DNA: TGCAGCGTTGAAGGCCTAACCGGGACAGGGGGCTCCTACGAGCAGTACTTC.